A single sample is the source of the 30 T cell receptor beta chains below, sequenced in a study of response to subunit inactivated influenza vaccine. Using its own MiXCR run on the RT-PCR reads, TCRdb lists one record per CDR3 protein. The repertoire holds about 500,000 distinct CDR3 sequences, less than 7.5% seen once, with around 13% in the top ten. Sequences were derived from PBMCs from blood, sampled approximately 25 months after vaccination. All receptors derive from a man aged 45-69 years who received an inactivated influenza vaccine.

This clonotype has just a few counts. The chain links TRBV20-1 to TRBJ1-1, with TRBD1 matching over 10 bases. The V gene end was trimmed by 1 base and the J gene end by 2 bases; junction bases not matched to a gene: 7. The CDR3 has 16 residues. The germline CDR1 and CDR2 sequences are DFQATT and SNEGSKA (reference sequence). The CDR3 loop reads CSARGRDRGYNTEAFF. Here the CDR3 DNA reads TGCAGTGCTAGAGGCCGGGACAGGGGATACAACACTGAAGCTTTCTTT.

This clonotype showed up just a few times. The CDR3 protein is CASSFGLAGAMFF. In nucleotides, the CDR3 is TGCGCCAGCAGCTTTGGACTAGCGGGGGCTATGTTCTTC. This chain uses TRBV5-1 with TRBJ2-1; 13 nucleotides line up with TRBD2. The germline V gene has CDR1 SGHRS and CDR2 YFSETQ. The ends lost 2 bases at V and 15 bases at J; junction bases unmatched: 5. The CDR3 has 13 residues.

The V and J genes are TRBV5-5 and TRBJ1-4; no clear D gene. CDR1 is SGHKS and CDR2 is YYEKEE in the germline V gene (reference sequence). V lost 1 base and J 5 bases, leaving 9 bases between the germline ends. The CDR3 sequence is 14 residues long. In DNA, the CDR3 is TGTGCCAGCAGCTTGACCGGATTGAATGAAAAACTGTTTTTT. This sequence encodes CASSLTGLNEKLFF.

V is TRBV18 and J is TRBJ2-3, with 7 bases aligning to TRBD2. The germline V gene has CDR1 KGHSH and CDR2 LQKENI. CDR3 length: 16 residues. The trim removed 5 bases at V and 4 bases at J, leaving 12 bases unmatched. For the CDR3, the DNA is TGTGCCAGCTCAACCCAAATGGGGAGGGTAGCAGATACGCAGTATTTT. It specifies CASSTQMGRVADTQYF.

The chain recombines TRBV27 with TRBJ2-5, with a weak D call TRBD2 (5 bases). The CDR3 is 14 amino acids. Germline loops: CDR1 MNHEY, CDR2 SMNVEV (reference sequence). V was clipped by 5 bases and J by 5 bases, with 15 bases between them. The CDR3 DNA reads as TGTGCCAGCAGTCTCAGGCTAGCCTGGGAGACCCAGTACTTC. Translation gives CASSLRLAWETQYF.

This clonotype was detected many times. The chain couples TRBV5-1 to TRBJ2-1, with D perhaps being TRBD1 or TRBD2 (6 bases each). This CDR3 is built from 14 residues. The V gene's germline CDR1 is SGHRS and CDR2 YFSETQ. The germline V and J ends were trimmed by 4 bases and 2 bases, with 10 bases remaining between them. This chain's CDR3 is CASSPRGAYNEQFF. DNA of the CDR3: TGCGCCAGCAGCCCAAGGGGGGCCTACAATGAGCAGTTCTTC.

This clonotype occurred many times. The chain uses TRBV7-2 and TRBJ2-3; D might be TRBD2 (6 bases). The germline V gene encodes CDR1 SGHTA and CDR2 FQGNSA. The V gene lost 5 bases and the J gene lost 4 bases, with 19 bases spanning the gap. CDR3 size: 16 residues. The CDR3 reads CASSPTSTRGADTQYF. CDR3 nucleotides: TGTGCCAGCAGCCCTACTAGCACGAGAGGAGCAGATACGCAGTATTTT.

This clonotype was seen ten or more times. The CDR3 nucleotides are TGCAGCAAACTAGCGGGAGGTCCGCACAATGAGCAGTTCTTC. Its protein product is CSKLAGGPHNEQFF. J is TRBJ2-1 and V is TRBV20-1, with 12 positions matching TRBD2. The CDR3 extends over 14 amino acids. Germline values: CDR1 DFQATT, CDR2 SNEGSKA (reference sequence).

The table lists this clonotype with a few counts. This rearrangement joins TRBV20-1 to TRBJ2-3; a possible D gene is TRBD2 (5 bases). V was pared by 0 bases and J by 1 base, with 11 bases between. Germline V gene data show CDR1 as DFQATT and CDR2 as SNEGSKA (reference sequence). The CDR3 is 15 amino acids. The CDR3 protein is CSARDIRGRTDTQYF. In DNA form, the CDR3 reads TGCAGTGCTAGAGATATTCGGGGTCGCACAGATACGCAGTATTTT.

This clonotype was counted only a few times. The chain is built from TRBV28 and TRBJ2-2, with 9 positions matching TRBD2. The length of the CDR3 is 16 residues. CDR1 and CDR2 from the germline V gene are MDHEN and SYDVKM. V shed 2 bases and J 8 bases; nucleotides not matched to a gene: 9. The DNA of the CDR3 is TGTGCCAGCAGTTTACTTTCTAGCGGGGATGTGGGGGAGCTGTTTTTT. Encoded protein: CASSLLSSGDVGELFF.

This clonotype was detected a few times. V and J are TRBV20-1 and TRBJ2-5; D uncertain. V was pared by 7 bases and J by 5 bases, with 14 bases between. Looked up from germline, CDR1 is DFQATT and CDR2 is SNEGSKA (reference sequence). The CDR3 is made up of 12 amino acids. Here the CDR3 DNA reads TGCAGTGGTCGGAGACCCGGGGAGACCCAGTACTTC. Protein product: CSGRRPGETQYF.

This chain connects TRBV11-2 to TRBJ1-5; D may be TRBD1 (5 bases). Germline values: CDR1 SGHAT, CDR2 FQNNGV. This CDR3 has 18 residues. V lost 2 bases and J lost 1, with 18 bases in between. CDR3: CASSLRGPGSLSNQPQHF. The CDR3, as DNA: TGTGCCAGCAGCTTAAGGGGCCCCGGGAGTCTAAGCAATCAGCCCCAGCATTTT.

J is TRBJ2-1 and V is TRBV27; 11 nucleotides line up with TRBD2. The V gene end was trimmed by 5 bases and the J gene end by 2 bases; junction bases not matched to a gene: 5. This CDR3 spans 16 amino acids. Germline V CDR1 and CDR2: MNHEY, SMNVEV (reference sequence). In DNA form, the CDR3 reads TGTGCCAGCAGTCGAGGGACTAGCGGCACCTACAATGAGCAGTTCTTC. It translates to CASSRGTSGTYNEQFF.

The CDR3: CASSPGGDLYF. CDR3 nucleotide sequence: TGTGCCAGCAGTCCCGGAGGTGATTTGTACTTC. This chain connects TRBV12-3 or TRBV12-4 to TRBJ2-7; a weak D match, TRBD2 (5 bases). The CDR3 spans 11 residues. V dropped 5 bases and J dropped 12 bases, with 14 bases sitting between them.

The rearrangement links TRBV11-2 to TRBJ2-1; tentatively, D is TRBD1 (6 bases). The ends were cut back, 5 bases at V and 7 bases at J, with 15 bases in the middle. This CDR3 region has 14 residues. Germline V gives CDR1 SGHAT, CDR2 FQNNGV. CDR3: CASSTGSRWNEQFF. As DNA, the CDR3 is TGTGCCAGCAGCACAGGGAGTCGTTGGAATGAGCAGTTCTTC.

This clonotype was counted only a few times. The V gene is TRBV20-1, the J gene TRBJ2-7; D uncertain. This CDR3 has 12 residues. Germline values: CDR1 DFQATT, CDR2 SNEGSKA (reference sequence). Trimming removed 4 bases from V and 3 bases from J, with 10 bases in between. The CDR3 DNA reads TGCAGTGCTACCCGATCTAGCTACGAGCAGTACTTC. Translation gives CSATRSSYEQYF.

The rearrangement uses TRBV20-1 and TRBJ1-5; D unclear. Germline V CDR1 and CDR2: DFQATT, SNEGSKA (reference sequence). Trimming removed 0 bases at V and 9 bases at J, with 12 bases between. The CDR3 length is 13 residues. The CDR3: CSARDGTDGPQHF. DNA for the CDR3: TGCAGTGCTAGAGATGGTACGGATGGGCCCCAGCATTTT.

This clonotype was seen a handful of times. The V gene is TRBV27, the J gene TRBJ2-1; D is unresolved. Trimming took off 1 base at V and 8 bases at J, with 9 bases between the two ends. CDR1 and CDR2 from the germline V gene are MNHEY and SMNVEV (reference sequence). CDR3 length: 13 amino acids. The CDR3 region has the DNA TGTGCCAGCAGTTTATATTCACTGCATGAGCAGTTCTTC. Encoded protein: CASSLYSLHEQFF.

V and J are TRBV7-9 and TRBJ1-1, with D perhaps TRBD1 (5 bases). The CDR3 loop spans 13 amino acids. Germline assignment: CDR1 SEHNR and CDR2 FQNEAQ (reference sequence). Trimming left V 8 bases short and J 1 base short, with 11 bases between. CDR3 sequence: CASQLRGNTEAFF. The CDR3 DNA sequence: TGTGCCAGCCAACTTAGGGGGAACACTGAAGCTTTCTTT.

This clonotype was seen repeatedly, ten times or more. The chain carries TRBV20-1 and TRBJ2-5; TRBD1 or TRBD2 may be the D gene (5 bases each). Trimming cost V 7 bases and J 2 bases, with 11 bases left between them. From germline, CDR1 is DFQATT and CDR2 SNEGSKA (reference sequence). CDR3 length: 12 residues. CDR3 amino acids: CSGDPTQETQYF. CDR3 DNA sequence: TGCAGTGGGGACCCGACACAAGAGACCCAGTACTTC.

The CDR3 coding sequence is TGCAGCGTAAGTCGGGGACTAGGGTCCTACGAGCAGTACTTC. Its translation: CSVSRGLGSYEQYF. The chain uses TRBV29-1 and TRBJ2-7, with TRBD2 matching 8 bases. V lost 6 bases to trimming and J lost 1 base; unmatched junction nucleotides: 8. The CDR3 is 14 amino acids. In germline, CDR1 is SQVTM, CDR2 ANQGSEA.

This clonotype has just a few counts. The gene calls are TRBV20-1 and TRBJ2-3; perhaps D is TRBD1 or TRBD2 (6 bases each). Germline lookup yields CDR1 DFQATT and CDR2 SNEGSKA (reference sequence). With 4 bases removed from V and 10 bases from J, the gap between germline ends came to 21 bases. The CDR3 extends over 14 amino acids. CDR3 loop: CSAKGGISIEAQYF. The CDR3 DNA follows: TGCAGTGCTAAGGGGGGTATTAGTATAGAGGCGCAGTATTTT.

The chain recombines TRBV7-3 with TRBJ2-3, with TRBD1 as a possible D gene (6 bases). Trimming shortened V by 5 bases and J by 1 base, and 13 bases separated the two germline ends. CDR3 length: 15 residues. CDR1 is SGHTA and CDR2 is FQGTGA in the germline V gene. CDR3 amino acids: CASSPRGLGTDTQYF. CDR3 sequence (DNA): TGTGCCAGCAGCCCTAGGGGGTTGGGCACAGATACGCAGTATTTT.

The rearrangement joins TRBV5-6 to TRBJ1-3, with D unclear. Germline V gene data show CDR1 as SGHDT and CDR2 as YYEEEE. The CDR3 contains 12 residues. V lost 3 bases and J lost 4, with 5 bases in between. CDR3 amino acids: CASSYRGNTIYF. The CDR3 DNA reads TGTGCCAGCAGCTATAGAGGAAACACCATATATTTT.

This clonotype occurred a few times. This sequence joins TRBV29-1 and TRBJ2-2; 9 bases line up with TRBD1. The J segment lost 4 bases and the V segment lost 6 bases, leaving 6 bases of the junction unmatched. The germline V gene has CDR1 SQVTM and CDR2 ANQGSEA. This CDR3 spans 14 amino acids. The chain's CDR3 is CSVGTGGFTGELFF. CDR3 nucleotide sequence: TGCAGCGTAGGAACAGGGGGCTTCACCGGGGAGCTGTTTTTT.

This clonotype was observed at least ten times. CDR3 protein: CASNPGPGAYNEQFF. CDR3 DNA: TGCGCCAGCAACCCCGGGCCGGGCGCCTACAATGAGCAGTTCTTC. This chain links TRBV5-1 with TRBJ2-1, with unresolved D. Germline assignment: CDR1 SGHRS and CDR2 YFSETQ. Trimming removed 6 bases from V and 2 bases from J, with 15 bases in between. This CDR3 has 15 amino acids.

This clonotype was seen repeatedly, ten times or more. The J gene is TRBJ1-1, the V gene TRBV7-9; D not certain. Per germline, CDR1 SEHNR and CDR2 FQNEAQ (reference sequence). The CDR3 has 16 residues. Between the trimmed V and J ends, which lost 2 bases and 1 base, there was a span of 14 bases. CDR3 residues: CASSLHHGVANTEAFF. The DNA of the CDR3 is TGTGCCAGCAGCTTACATCACGGGGTAGCGAACACTGAAGCTTTCTTT.

In its sample, this clonotype was seen many times. V gene TRBV5-6 combines with J gene TRBJ2-7, with D maybe TRBD2 (6 bases). Trimming stripped 7 bases from V and 3 bases from J, with 17 bases between. Germline CDR1 SGHDT, CDR2 YYEEEE. The CDR3 runs to 14 residues. CDR3 sequence reads: CASERRDGHYEQYF. The CDR3 nucleotides are TGTGCCAGCGAAAGGAGGGACGGGCACTACGAGCAGTACTTC.

V gene TRBV29-1 combines with J gene TRBJ2-5; possible D gene TRBD1, 6 bases. Trimming removed 8 bases at V and 5 bases at J, with 18 bases between. Germline V gene sequence: CDR1 SQVTM, CDR2 ANQGSEA. There are 13 residues in the CDR3. As DNA, the CDR3 is TGCAGCTCCTTAAGGGGGAATCCGGAGACCCAGTACTTC. This translates into CSSLRGNPETQYF. Together with reference TRBV29-1 and TRBJ2-5, the CDR3 gives the full variable domain: SAVISQKPSRDICQRGTSLTIQCQVDSQVTMMFWYRQQPGQSLTLIATANQGSEATYESGFVIDKFPISRPNLTFSTLTVSNMSPEDSSIYLCSSLRGNPETQYFGPGTRLLVL.

This chain links TRBV4-2 with TRBJ2-6; D may be TRBD1 (6 bases). The germline V gene has CDR1 LGHNA and CDR2 YNFKEQ. With 0 bases removed from V and 0 bases from J, the gap between germline ends came to 12 bases. This CDR3 contains 18 residues. The CDR3 spells CASSQEFLGGSGANVLTF. CDR3 nucleotides: TGTGCCAGCAGCCAAGAATTTTTAGGGGGCTCTGGGGCCAACGTCCTGACTTTC.